Presented here are 10 T cell receptor beta chains from one specimen sequenced in a study of cytomegalovirus exposure and HLA in healthy donors. PCR amplification relied on 60 Vbeta primers (plus 13 Jbeta primers). Clones were read by immunoSEQ multiplex PCR, and TCRdb kept only the in-frame ones, dropping some. The sample has about 140,000 clones; over 60% are singletons. The sample was PBMCs. The origin of the receptors is a male donor in good health and CMV-seropositive.

V usage is TRBV9 and J usage is TRBJ2-5; TRBD1 agrees at 8 bases. Trimming at V came to 0 bases and at J to 1 base, leaving 5 bases not matched to a gene. Germline assignment: CDR1 SGDLS and CDR2 YYNGEE. The CDR3 runs to 16 residues. CDR3 in DNA: TGTGCCAGCAGCGTAGCCCTAGGACAGGGCCAAGAGACCCAGTACTTC. The encoded protein is CASSVALGQGQETQYF.

This sequence joins TRBV27 and TRBJ2-5, with 8 positions matching TRBD2. The V gene end was trimmed by 8 bases and the J gene end by 2 bases; junction bases not matched to a gene: 10. Germline CDR1 MNHEY, CDR2 SMNVEV (reference sequence). CDR3 length: 15 residues. The CDR3 is CASRYGRAGQETQYF. CDR3 nucleotides: TGTGCCAGCCGATACGGGAGGGCCGGGCAAGAGACCCAGTACTTC.

The rearrangement uses TRBV7-9 and TRBJ2-1; 7 nucleotides match TRBD2. Germline V gives CDR1 SEHNR, CDR2 FQNEAQ (reference sequence). The CDR3 is 15 amino acids. V shed 2 bases, J shed 7 bases, and the junction held 8 bases outside the gene matches. The DNA for the CDR3 is TGTGCCAGCAGCTTAAGACTAGCCCCCGGGAATGAGCAGTTCTTC. Translating it yields CASSLRLAPGNEQFF.

The rearrangement links TRBV5-1 to TRBJ1-4; 9 bases are a match to TRBD1. V gave up 5 bases and J gave up 8 bases; unmatched junction bases: 10. Looked up from germline, CDR1 is SGHRS and CDR2 is YFSETQ. The CDR3 has 15 residues. CDR3 in amino acids: CASREGTGRGEKLFF. CDR3 bases: TGCGCCAGCAGGGAAGGGACAGGGAGGGGAGAAAAACTGTTTTTT.

The sample holds a few counts of this clone. The chain joins TRBV5-4 to TRBJ2-1; tentative D call: TRBD2 (6 bases). This CDR3 is 15 amino acids long. The V and J ends lost 0 bases and 4 bases respectively, with 11 bases between them. Germline V gene lookup returns CDR1 SGHNT and CDR2 YYREEE (reference sequence). The CDR3 DNA follows: TGTGCCAGCAGCTTGGGGCGGGACCCTTACAATGAGCAGTTCTTC. This encodes CASSLGRDPYNEQFF.

The chain couples TRBV19 to TRBJ1-6; perhaps TRBD1 as D (5 bases). The CDR3 runs 12 residues. Germline V gene lookup returns CDR1 LNHDA and CDR2 SQIVND (reference sequence). CDR3 bases: TGTGCTGGGGGGGATGAGGATTCACCCCTCCACTTT. As protein: CAGGDEDSPLHF.

This rearrangement joins TRBV11-3 to TRBJ2-5, with 8 bases aligning to TRBD2. V gave up 1 base and J gave up 1 base; unmatched junction bases: 2. Germline CDR1 is SGHNT and CDR2 is YENEEA. The CDR3 length is 15 residues. This CDR3 is CASSLVSGTQETQYF. In DNA form, the CDR3 reads TGTGCCAGCAGCTTAGTTAGCGGGACCCAAGAGACCCAGTACTTC. The full variable domain, its missing parts supplied by reference TRBV11-3 and TRBJ2-5, is EAGVVQSPRYKIIEKKQPVAFWCNPISGHNTLYWYLQNLGQGPELLIRYENEEAVDDSQLPKDRFSAERLKGVDSTLKIQPAELGDSAVYLCASSLVSGTQETQYFGPGTRLLVL.

This clone appeared a few times. The chain joins TRBV27 to TRBJ1-2, with a weak D call TRBD1 (5 bases). The germline gives CDR1 MNHEY, CDR2 SMNVEV (reference sequence). CDR3 size: 17 residues. V gave up 1 base and J gave up 7 bases, with 22 bases separating them. The CDR3 loop is CASSLWGRQGGIGGYTF. The CDR3, as DNA: TGTGCCAGCAGTTTATGGGGTCGGCAGGGTGGGATTGGTGGCTACACCTTC.

This clone came up a few times. The chain employs TRBV28 and TRBJ2-3; tentatively, D is TRBD1 (5 bases). The V end lost 8 bases, the J end lost 0 bases, and 12 bases lay between the germline ends. There are 14 residues in the CDR3. CDR1 is MDHEN, CDR2 SYDVKM, per germline. CDR3 protein: CASGALPSTDTQYF. The CDR3 DNA reads TGTGCCAGCGGGGCACTTCCTAGCACAGATACGCAGTATTTT.

The CDR3 protein is CASSLRGSGGSYNEQFF. The CDR3 bases are TGCGCCAGCAGCTTGCGGGGTAGCGGGGGGTCCTACAATGAGCAGTTCTTC. The chain joins TRBV5-1 to TRBJ2-1; 10 nucleotides line up with TRBD2. This CDR3 has 17 amino acids. Germline-derived CDR1 and CDR2 are SGHRS and YFSETQ. With V trimmed by 1 base and J by 1 base, 5 bases remained unmatched.